This entry is about one T cell receptor beta chain. The data belong to a study of blood T cells in healthy people across ages. The CDR3 loop spans 16 amino acids. CDR1 is SEHNR, CDR2 FQNEAQ, per germline (reference sequence). V lost 4 bases and J lost 6; bases outside the gene matches: 11. PCR was performed a second time for roughly 7 to 11 cycles using a sample-barcoded 5' primer and a J-beta primer mix. From the 5' RACE reads, TCRdb called clonotypes with MiXCR, one entry per CDR3 protein. The table shows 1 million or so distinct CDR3 sequences, with almost 25% occurring only once. The data also belong to a second study, concerning T cells of mothers and their children.

This receptor was identified in a girl aged 2-15 years in good health. The sequenced material came from blood. This chain links TRBV7-9 with TRBJ2-1; 8 nucleotides match TRBD1. In DNA form, the CDR3 reads TGTGCCAGCAGCTCCTTTTTACAGGGGGATGGCAATGAGCAGTTCTTC. The encoded protein is CASSSFLQGDGNEQFF.